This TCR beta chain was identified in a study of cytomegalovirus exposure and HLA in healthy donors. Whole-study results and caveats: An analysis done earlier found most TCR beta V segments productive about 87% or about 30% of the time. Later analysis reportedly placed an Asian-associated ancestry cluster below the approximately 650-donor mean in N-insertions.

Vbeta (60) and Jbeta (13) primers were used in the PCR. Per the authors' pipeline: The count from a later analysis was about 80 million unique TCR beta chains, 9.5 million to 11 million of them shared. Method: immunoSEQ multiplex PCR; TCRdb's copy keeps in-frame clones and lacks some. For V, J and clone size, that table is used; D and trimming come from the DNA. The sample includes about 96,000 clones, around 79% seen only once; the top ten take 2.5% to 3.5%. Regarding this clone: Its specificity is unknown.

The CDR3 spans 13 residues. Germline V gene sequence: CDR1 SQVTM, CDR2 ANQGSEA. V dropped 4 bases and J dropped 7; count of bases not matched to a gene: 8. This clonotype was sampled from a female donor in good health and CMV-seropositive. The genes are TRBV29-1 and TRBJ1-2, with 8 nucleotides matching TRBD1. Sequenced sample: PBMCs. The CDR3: CSVVTGGRGGYTF. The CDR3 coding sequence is TGCAGCGTTGTTACAGGGGGACGGGGTGGCTACACCTTC.